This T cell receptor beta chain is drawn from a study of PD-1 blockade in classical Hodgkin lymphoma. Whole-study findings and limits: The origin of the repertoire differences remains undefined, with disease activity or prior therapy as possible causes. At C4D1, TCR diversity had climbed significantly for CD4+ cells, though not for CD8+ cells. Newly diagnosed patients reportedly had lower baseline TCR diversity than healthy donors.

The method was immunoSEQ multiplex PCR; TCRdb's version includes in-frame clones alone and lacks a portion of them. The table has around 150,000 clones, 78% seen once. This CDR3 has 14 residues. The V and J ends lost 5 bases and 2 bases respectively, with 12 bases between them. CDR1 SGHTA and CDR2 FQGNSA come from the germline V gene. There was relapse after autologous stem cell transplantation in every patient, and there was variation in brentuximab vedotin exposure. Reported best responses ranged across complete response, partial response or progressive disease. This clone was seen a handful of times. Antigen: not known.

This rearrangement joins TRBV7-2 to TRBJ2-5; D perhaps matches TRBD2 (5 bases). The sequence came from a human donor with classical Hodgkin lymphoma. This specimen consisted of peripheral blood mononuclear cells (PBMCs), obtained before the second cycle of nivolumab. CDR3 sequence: CASSLRGLQETQYF. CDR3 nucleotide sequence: TGTGCCAGCAGCCTCCGAGGGCTACAAGAGACCCAGTACTTC.